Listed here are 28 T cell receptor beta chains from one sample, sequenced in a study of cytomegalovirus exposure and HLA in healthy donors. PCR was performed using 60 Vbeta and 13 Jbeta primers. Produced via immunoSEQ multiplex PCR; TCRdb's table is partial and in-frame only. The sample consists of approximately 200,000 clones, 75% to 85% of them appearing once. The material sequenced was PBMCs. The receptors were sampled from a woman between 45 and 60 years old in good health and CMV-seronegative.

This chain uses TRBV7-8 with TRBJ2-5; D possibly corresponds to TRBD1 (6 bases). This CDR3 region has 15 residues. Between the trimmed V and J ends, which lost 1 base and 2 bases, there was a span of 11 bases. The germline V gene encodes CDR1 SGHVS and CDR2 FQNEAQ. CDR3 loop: CASSLGQGLQETQYF. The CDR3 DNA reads TGTGCCAGCAGCTTAGGGCAGGGGCTACAAGAGACCCAGTACTTC.

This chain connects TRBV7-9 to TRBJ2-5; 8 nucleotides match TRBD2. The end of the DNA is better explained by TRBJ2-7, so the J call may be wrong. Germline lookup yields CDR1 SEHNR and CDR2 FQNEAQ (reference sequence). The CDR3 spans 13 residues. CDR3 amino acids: CASSPGGPYEQYF. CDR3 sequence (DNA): TGTGCCAGCAGTCCGGGGGGGCCCTACGAGCAGTACTTC.

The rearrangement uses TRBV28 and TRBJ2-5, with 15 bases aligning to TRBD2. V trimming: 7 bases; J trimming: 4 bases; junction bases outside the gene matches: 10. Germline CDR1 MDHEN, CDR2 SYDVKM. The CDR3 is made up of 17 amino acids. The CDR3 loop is CASTYRQGLAGGETQYF. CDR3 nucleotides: TGTGCCAGCACTTATCGTCAGGGACTAGCGGGAGGAGAGACCCAGTACTTC.

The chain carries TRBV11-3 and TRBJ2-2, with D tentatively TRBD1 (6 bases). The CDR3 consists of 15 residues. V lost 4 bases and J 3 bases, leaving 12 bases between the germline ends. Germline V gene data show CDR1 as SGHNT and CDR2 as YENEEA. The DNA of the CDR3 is TGTGCCAGCAGCTCCTTTGCAGGGGACACCGGGGAGCTGTTTTTT. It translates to CASSSFAGDTGELFF.

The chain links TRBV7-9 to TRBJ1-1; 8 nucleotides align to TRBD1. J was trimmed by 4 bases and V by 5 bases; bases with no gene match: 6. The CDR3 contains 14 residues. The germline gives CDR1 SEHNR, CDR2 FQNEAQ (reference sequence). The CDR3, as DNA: TGTGCCAGCAGCCAACAGGGGGTTGGCACTGAAGCTTTCTTT. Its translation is CASSQQGVGTEAFF. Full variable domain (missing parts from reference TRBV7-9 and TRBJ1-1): DTGVSQNPRHKITKRGQNVTFRCDPISEHNRLYWYRQTLGQGPEFLTYFQNEAQLEKSRLLSDRFSAERPKGSFSTLEIQRTEQGDSAMYLCASSQQGVGTEAFFGQGTRLTVV.

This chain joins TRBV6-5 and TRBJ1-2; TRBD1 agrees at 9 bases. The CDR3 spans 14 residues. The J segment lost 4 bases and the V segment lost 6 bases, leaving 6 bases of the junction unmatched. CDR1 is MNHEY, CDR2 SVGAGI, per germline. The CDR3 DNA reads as TGTGCCAGCAGCGACGGGACAGGGCTCTATGGCTACACCTTC. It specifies CASSDGTGLYGYTF.

This CDR3 is CASIRTGYNEQFF. Written as DNA, the CDR3 is TGTGCCAGCATTCGAACCGGCTACAATGAGCAGTTCTTC. The chain links TRBV6-1 to TRBJ2-1; D gene uncertain. Germline CDR1 and CDR2: MNHNS and SASEGT. The length of the CDR3 is 13 residues. V lost 7 bases and J 3 bases, leaving 10 bases between the germline ends.

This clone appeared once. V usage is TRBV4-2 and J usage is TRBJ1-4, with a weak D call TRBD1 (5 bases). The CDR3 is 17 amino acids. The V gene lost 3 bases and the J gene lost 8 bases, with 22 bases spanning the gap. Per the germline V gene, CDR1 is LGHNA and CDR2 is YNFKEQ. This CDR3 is CASSQTASFGGREKLFF. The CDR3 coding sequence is TGTGCCAGCAGCCAGACCGCGAGCTTTGGGGGGAGGGAAAAACTGTTTTTT.

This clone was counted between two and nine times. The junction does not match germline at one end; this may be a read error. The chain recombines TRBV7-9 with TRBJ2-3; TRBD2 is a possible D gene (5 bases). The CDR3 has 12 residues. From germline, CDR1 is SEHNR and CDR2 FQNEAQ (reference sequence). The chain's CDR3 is CSSGGQTDTQYF. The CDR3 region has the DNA TGTTCCAGCGGAGGTCAGACAGATACGCAGTATTTT.

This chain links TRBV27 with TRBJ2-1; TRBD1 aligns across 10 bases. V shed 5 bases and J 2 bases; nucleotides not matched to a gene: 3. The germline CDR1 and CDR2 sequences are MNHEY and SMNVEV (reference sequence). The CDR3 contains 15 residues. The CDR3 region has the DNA TGTGCCAGCAGTCCAGGACAGGGGGCCTACAATGAGCAGTTCTTC. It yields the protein CASSPGQGAYNEQFF.

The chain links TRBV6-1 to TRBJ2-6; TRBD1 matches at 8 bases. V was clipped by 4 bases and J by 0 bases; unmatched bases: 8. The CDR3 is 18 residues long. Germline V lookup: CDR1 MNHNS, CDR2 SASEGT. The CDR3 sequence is CASSVGRDRPSGANVLTF. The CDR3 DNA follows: TGTGCCAGCAGTGTCGGCCGGGACAGGCCCTCTGGGGCCAACGTCCTGACTTTC.

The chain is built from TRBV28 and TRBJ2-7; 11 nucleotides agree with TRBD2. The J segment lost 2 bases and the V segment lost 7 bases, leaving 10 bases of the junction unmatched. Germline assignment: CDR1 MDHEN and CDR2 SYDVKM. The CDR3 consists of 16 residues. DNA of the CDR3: TGTGCCAGCACCCCAGCCGGGACTAGCGGAACCTACGAGCAGTACTTC. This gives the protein CASTPAGTSGTYEQYF.

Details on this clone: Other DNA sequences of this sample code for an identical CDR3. In nucleotides, the CDR3 is TGTGCCAGCAGCGCAGGGACTGGAAACACCATATATTTT. Translating gives CASSAGTGNTIYF. The rearrangement links TRBV6-1 to TRBJ1-3; possible D gene TRBD1, 5 bases. The CDR3 totals 13 residues. Per germline, CDR1 MNHNS and CDR2 SASEGT. Trimming took 6 bases from V and 2 from J, leaving 8 bases between them.

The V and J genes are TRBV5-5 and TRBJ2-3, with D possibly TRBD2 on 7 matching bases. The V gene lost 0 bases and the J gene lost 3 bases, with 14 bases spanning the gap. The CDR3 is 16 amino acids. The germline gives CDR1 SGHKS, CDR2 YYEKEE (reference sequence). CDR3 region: CASSLAGGLATDTQYF. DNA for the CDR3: TGTGCCAGCAGCTTGGCCGGGGGGCTAGCTACAGATACGCAGTATTTT.

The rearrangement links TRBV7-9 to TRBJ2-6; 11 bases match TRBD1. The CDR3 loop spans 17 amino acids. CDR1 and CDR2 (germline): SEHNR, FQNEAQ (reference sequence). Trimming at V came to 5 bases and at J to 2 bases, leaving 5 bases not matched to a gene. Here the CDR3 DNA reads TGTGCCAGCAGCACCGGACAGGGGGCGACTGGGGCCAACGTCCTGACTTTC. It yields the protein CASSTGQGATGANVLTF.

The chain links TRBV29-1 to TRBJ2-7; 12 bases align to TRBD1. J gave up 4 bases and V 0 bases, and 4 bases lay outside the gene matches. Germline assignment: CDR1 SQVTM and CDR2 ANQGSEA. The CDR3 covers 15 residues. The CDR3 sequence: CSVEERDRGLYEQYF. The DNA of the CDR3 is TGCAGCGTTGAAGAGAGGGACAGGGGGCTATACGAGCAGTACTTC.

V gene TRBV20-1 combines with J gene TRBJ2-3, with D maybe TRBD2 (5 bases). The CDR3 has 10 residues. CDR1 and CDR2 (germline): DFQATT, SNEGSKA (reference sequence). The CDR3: CSRWEDTQYF. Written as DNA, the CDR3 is TGCAGCCGTTGGGAGGATACGCAGTATTTT.

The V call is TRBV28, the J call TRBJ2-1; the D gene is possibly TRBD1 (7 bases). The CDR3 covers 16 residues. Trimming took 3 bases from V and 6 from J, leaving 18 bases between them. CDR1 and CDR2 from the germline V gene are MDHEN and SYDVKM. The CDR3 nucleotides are TGTGCCAGCAGTTTGGTCAGGCAGGGGGGTTCCAATGAGCAGTTCTTC. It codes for CASSLVRQGGSNEQFF.

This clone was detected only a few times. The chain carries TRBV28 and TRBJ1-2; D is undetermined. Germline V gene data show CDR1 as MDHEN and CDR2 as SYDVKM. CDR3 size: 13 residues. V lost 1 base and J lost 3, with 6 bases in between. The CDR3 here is CASSLSVYYGYTF. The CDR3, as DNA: TGTGCCAGCAGTTTATCCGTTTACTATGGCTACACCTTC.

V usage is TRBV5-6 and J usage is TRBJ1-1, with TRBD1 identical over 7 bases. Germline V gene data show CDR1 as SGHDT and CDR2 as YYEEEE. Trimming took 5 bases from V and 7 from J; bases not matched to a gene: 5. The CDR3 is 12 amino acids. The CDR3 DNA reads TGTGCCAGCAGTTGGGGGACAGTTGAAGCTTTCTTT. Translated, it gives CASSWGTVEAFF.

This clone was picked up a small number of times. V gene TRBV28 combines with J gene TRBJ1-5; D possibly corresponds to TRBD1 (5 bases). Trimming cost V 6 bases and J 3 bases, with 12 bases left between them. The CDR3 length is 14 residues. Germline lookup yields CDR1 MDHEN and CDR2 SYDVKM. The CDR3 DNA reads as TGTGCCAGCAGCCAATGGGGCTTCAATCAGCCCCAGCATTTT. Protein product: CASSQWGFNQPQHF.

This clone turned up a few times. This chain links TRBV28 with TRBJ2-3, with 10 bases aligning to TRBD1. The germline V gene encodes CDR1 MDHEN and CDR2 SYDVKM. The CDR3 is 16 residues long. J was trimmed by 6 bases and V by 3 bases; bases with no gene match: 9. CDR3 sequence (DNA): TGTGCCAGCAGTTTGACCGGGACAGGGGTAATTGATACGCAGTATTTT. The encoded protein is CASSLTGTGVIDTQYF.

CDR3 in DNA: TGTGCCAGCAGTTTAGGACTAGCGGGCAACACCGGGGAGCTGTTTTTT. Translating it yields CASSLGLAGNTGELFF. The chain employs TRBV27 and TRBJ2-2, with 11 nucleotides matching TRBD2. V shed 2 bases and J 2 bases; nucleotides not matched to a gene: 1. Per the germline V gene, CDR1 is MNHEY and CDR2 is SMNVEV (reference sequence). CDR3 length equals 16 residues.

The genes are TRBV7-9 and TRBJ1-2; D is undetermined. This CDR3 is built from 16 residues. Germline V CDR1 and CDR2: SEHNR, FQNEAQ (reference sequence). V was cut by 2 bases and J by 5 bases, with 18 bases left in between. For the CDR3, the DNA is TGTGCCAGCAGCTTAAGCTTATCCGAGAAAATTTATGGCTACACCTTC. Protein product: CASSLSLSEKIYGYTF.

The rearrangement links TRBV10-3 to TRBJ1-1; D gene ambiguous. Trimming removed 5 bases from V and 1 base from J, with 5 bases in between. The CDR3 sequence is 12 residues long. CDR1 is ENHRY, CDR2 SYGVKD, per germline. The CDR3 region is CAISTENTEAFF. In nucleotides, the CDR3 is TGTGCCATCAGTACAGAGAACACTGAAGCTTTCTTT.

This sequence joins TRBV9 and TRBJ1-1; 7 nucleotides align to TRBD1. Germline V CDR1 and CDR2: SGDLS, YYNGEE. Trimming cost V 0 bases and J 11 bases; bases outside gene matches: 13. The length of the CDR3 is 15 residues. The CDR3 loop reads CASSVDDRVPGAAFF. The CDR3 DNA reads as TGTGCCAGCAGCGTAGACGACAGGGTTCCGGGGGCTGCTTTCTTT. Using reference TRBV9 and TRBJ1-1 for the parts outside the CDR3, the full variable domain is DSGVTQTPKHLITATGQRVTLRCSPRSGDLSVYWYQQSLDQGLQFLIQYYNGEERAKGNILERFSAQQFPDLHSELNLSSLELGDSALYFCASSVDDRVPGAAFFGQGTRLTVV.

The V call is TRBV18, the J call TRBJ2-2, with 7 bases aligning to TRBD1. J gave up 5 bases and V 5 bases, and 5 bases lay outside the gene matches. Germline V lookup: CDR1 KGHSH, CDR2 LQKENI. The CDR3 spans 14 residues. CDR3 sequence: CASSSGQVTGELFF. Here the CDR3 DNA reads TGTGCCAGCTCATCCGGACAGGTTACCGGGGAGCTGTTTTTT.

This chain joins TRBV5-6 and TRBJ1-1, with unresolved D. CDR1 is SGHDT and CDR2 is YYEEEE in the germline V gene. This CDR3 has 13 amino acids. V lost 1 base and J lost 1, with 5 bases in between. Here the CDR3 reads CASSLRENTEAFF. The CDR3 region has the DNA TGTGCCAGCAGCTTGCGGGAGAACACTGAAGCTTTCTTT.